A selection of T cell receptor beta chains follows, all from one sample in a study of blood T cell repertoires in COVID-19. The table came from immunoSEQ multiplex PCR; TCRdb's copy has only in-frame clones and leaves some out. Among 330,000 or so clones listed, over 80% were seen once. The sample comprised peripheral blood. The receptors here all came from a man aged 25-45 years with COVID-19, enrolled during active disease. The CDR3 runs from the conserved cysteine through the conserved F or W. Fields, in order: V gene, J gene, clone size, D gene, CDR3 DNA, CDR3 protein. D genes are given only for firm matches. Not all rows give a size; the values are once, few, many and, for expanded clones, a class.

>TRBV15|TRBJ1-4|.|.
TGTGCCACCAGCAGAGACAGAGGGAATGAAAAACTGTTTTTT
CATSRDRGNEKLFF
>TRBV11-3|TRBJ2-3|.|TRBD1
TGTGCCAGCAGCCGACAGGGGGCCACAGATACGCAGTATTTT
CASSRQGATDTQYF
>TRBV10-3|TRBJ1-1|.|TRBD1
TGTGCCATCAACCCACAGGGGTATAACACTGAAGCTTTCTTT
CAINPQGYNTEAFF
>TRBV6-5|TRBJ2-2|.|TRBD1
TGTGCCAGTAGGACAGGCCACACCGGGGAGCTGTTTTTT
CASRTGHTGELFF
>TRBV30|TRBJ2-3|.|.
TGTGCCTGGAGTGGAGCCCTCACAGATACGCAGTATTTT
CAWSGALTDTQYF
>TRBV29-1|TRBJ2-1|.|.
TGCAGCGTTCAAGGTGGGGCGAGCAATGAGCAGTTCTTC
CSVQGGASNEQFF
>TRBV6-2/TRBV6-3|TRBJ2-1|.|.
TGTGCCAGCAGCCCAGCCAACGGGGGCTCCTACAATGAGCAGTTCTTC
CASSPANGGSYNEQFF
>TRBV13|TRBJ2-7|.|TRBD2
TGTGCCAGCAGCCCACGGACTAGCGGGGGCTACGAGCAGTACTTC
CASSPRTSGGYEQYF
>TRBV3-1/TRBV3-2|TRBJ2-5|.|.
TGTGCCAGCAGCCAAGATGGAGGGATGAGAGAGACCCAGTACTTC
CASSQDGGMRETQYF
>TRBV19|TRBJ2-6|.|.
TGTGCCAGTAGTATGCCCCAGGGTGGGGCCAACGTCCTGACTTTC
CASSMPQGGANVLTF
>TRBV24-1|TRBJ2-7|.|.
TGTGCCACCAGTGATCCGACACCCCAGAGCTCCTACGAGCAGTACTTC
CATSDPTPQSSYEQYF
>TRBV29-1|TRBJ2-3|.|TRBD1
TGCAGCGTCGGGACAGCCCCAGATACGCAGTATTTT
CSVGTAPDTQYF
>TRBV3-1/TRBV3-2|TRBJ2-7|.|.
TGTGCCAGCAGCCAAGACCCCCGAGGGGGGGGCGCGGACGAGCAGTACTTC
CASSQDPRGGGADEQYF
>TRBV6-5|TRBJ2-7|.|.
TGTGCCAGCAGTTACGCCCTTGGCGGTACCTACGAGCAGTACTTC
CASSYALGGTYEQYF
>TRBV7-2|TRBJ1-3|.|.
TGTGCCAGCAGCTCAGACAGGAGAAACACCATATATTTT
CASSSDRRNTIYF
>TRBV7-9|TRBJ2-1|once|TRBD1
TGTGCCAGCAGCTTAGTGGGACAGGGTGGCAATGAGCAGTTCTTC
CASSLVGQGGNEQFF
>TRBV27|TRBJ2-2|once|TRBD1
TGTGCCAGCAGTCACCGGGACAGGGGTCGCACCGGGGAGCTGTTTTTT
CASSHRDRGRTGELFF
>TRBV21-1|TRBJ2-2|.|.
TGTGCCAGCAGCAAATTGGGCGAACAGCCGAACACCGGGGAGCTGTTTTTT
CASSKLGEQPNTGELFF
>TRBV12-3/TRBV12-4|TRBJ2-3|.|.
TGTGCCAGCTTTCGGGGAACAGATACGCAGTATTTT
CASFRGTDTQYF
>TRBV12-3/TRBV12-4|TRBJ1-6|.|.
TGTGCCAGCAGTTTAACGGGGAATTCACCCCTCCACTTT
CASSLTGNSPLHF
>TRBV7-6|TRBJ2-5|.|TRBD2
TGTGCCAGCAGCTTATTCTCGGGACTAGATCGAGAGACCCAGTACTTC
CASSLFSGLDRETQYF
>TRBV5-4|TRBJ1-2|.|TRBD1
TGTGCCAGCAGCTTCGCCGACAGGGCCCCCAGCTACACCTTC
CASSFADRAPSYTF
>TRBV19|TRBJ2-7|.|TRBD2
TGTGCCAGTAGCCTTCTTAGCGGGGGTAACTACGAGCAGTACTTC
CASSLLSGGNYEQYF
>TRBV15|TRBJ2-3|.|.
TGTGCCACCAGCAGAGAGTTACGGCGGTCCCACGGAGATACGCAGTATTTT
CATSRELRRSHGDTQYF
>TRBV7-3|TRBJ1-2|.|TRBD1
TGTGCCAGCAGCTCCTATCCGGGACAGGGGTGGGCCTATGGCTACACCTTC
CASSSYPGQGWAYGYTF
>TRBV7-9|TRBJ2-7|.|.
TGTGCCAGCAGCGGAGCTGACTTTTCCTACGAGCAGTACTTC
CASSGADFSYEQYF
>TRBV28|TRBJ2-3|.|.
TGTGCCAGCAGTTTAGCCCCAACGTCCGGAGTCACAGATACGCAGTATTTT
CASSLAPTSGVTDTQYF
>TRBV7-9|TRBJ2-4|.|TRBD2
TGTGCCAGCAGCTTGACCGCCGGGACTATAAACATTCAGTACTTC
CASSLTAGTINIQYF
>TRBV24-1|TRBJ2-3|.|TRBD1
TGTGCCACCAGTGATCCTGACAGGGAGCGTACAGATACGCAGTATTTT
CATSDPDRERTDTQYF
>TRBV4-2|TRBJ2-3|few|TRBD2
TGTGCCAGCAGCCAAGACTTAGCGGGGGGGACAGATACGCAGTATTTT
CASSQDLAGGTDTQYF
>TRBV29-1|TRBJ1-4|.|.
TGCAGCGTTGGGAACAGGGTCGGGAAACTGTTTTTT
CSVGNRVGKLFF
>TRBV7-9|TRBJ2-1|.|TRBD2
TGTGCCAGCAGCTTAGGACTAGCGGACCGATTTTCCAATGAGCAGTTCTTC
CASSLGLADRFSNEQFF
>TRBV5-4|TRBJ2-7|.|TRBD1
TGTGCCAGCAGCCCTACAGGGGGCCTAAGGGAGCAGTACTTC
CASSPTGGLREQYF
>TRBV19|TRBJ1-6|.|TRBD1
TGTGCCAGTAGAAAGAACAGGGGGTATAATTCACCCCTCCACTTT
CASRKNRGYNSPLHF
>TRBV11-2|TRBJ2-1|.|.
TGTGCCAGCAGCTCCCCCACTACAGGGACGGAGTTCTTC
CASSSPTTGTEFF
>TRBV5-4|TRBJ2-3|.|.
TGTGCCAGCATCCCCCATAGTGGCGACTCCCCATTAACGCAGTATTTT
CASIPHSGDSPLTQYF
>TRBV30|TRBJ2-7|.|TRBD1
TGTGCCTGGAGTGTAGGACAGGGTATATTCTACGAGCAGTACTTC
CAWSVGQGIFYEQYF
>TRBV3-1/TRBV3-2|TRBJ1-4|.|TRBD1
TGTGCCAGCAGCCTATTCCTATTGCAGGGGGCAGCTAATGAAAAACTGTTTTTT
CASSLFLLQGAANEKLFF
>TRBV19|TRBJ2-7|.|.
TGTGCCAGTAGTCACAGGGACCCGCCCTGGGAGCAGTACTTC
CASSHRDPPWEQYF
>TRBV2|TRBJ2-7|once|.
TGTGCCAGCAACCCTCAACCGGGGGACCTCTACGAGCAGTACTTC
CASNPQPGDLYEQYF
>TRBV7-9|TRBJ1-2|.|TRBD1
TGTGCCTGCTCGGACAGGGGTGATGGCTACACCTTC
CACSDRGDGYTF
>TRBV29-1|TRBJ2-2|.|TRBD1
TGCAGCGCCATATCCCTGGGGACAGACACCGGGGAGCTGTTTTTT
CSAISLGTDTGELFF
>TRBV6-5|TRBJ2-7|.|.
TGTGCCAGCAGGCCCGCTGGGGGCGGACCCTACGAGCAGTACTTC
CASRPAGGGPYEQYF
>TRBV7-2|TRBJ2-1|.|.
TGTGCCAGCAGCTTATTAGGACAGACCTACAATGAGCAGTTCTTC
CASSLLGQTYNEQFF
>TRBV5-4|TRBJ1-3|.|.
TGTGCCAGCAGCTTGGATCTTATCTCTGGAAACACCATATATTTT
CASSLDLISGNTIYF
>TRBV21-1|TRBJ1-6|.|.
TGTGCCAGGGGGGAGCACAGGGAAGAGAATTCACCCCTCCACTTT
CARGEHREENSPLHF
>TRBV4-2|TRBJ2-7|.|TRBD2
TGTGCCAGCAGCCCGGCCGGGACTAGCGGGAGGCCACTCCTTTCCAGCTCCTACGAGCAGTACTTC
CASSPAGTSGRPLLSSSYEQYF
>TRBV15|TRBJ2-1|.|.
TGTGCCACCAGCAGAGATAGAGGGACGGCGGGACCCGGGGTCAATGAGCAGTTCTTC
CATSRDRGTAGPGVNEQFF
>TRBV3-1/TRBV3-2|TRBJ2-7|.|.
TGTGCCAGCAGCCGTAGCTGGGGGGGCCACAACCAGGGCGAGCAGTACTTC
CASSRSWGGHNQGEQYF